This paragraph reports one T cell receptor beta chain. Antigen: not known. Since the library was made to target alpha chains, this beta chain is a stray read and its abundance is not meaningful. The CDR3 has 14 amino acids. Germline CDR1 and CDR2: MNHNS and SASEGT. V was trimmed by 6 bases and J by 3 bases, leaving 14 bases between them. Time point indicated: blood at routine non-recurrence follow-up after resection. The data belong to a study of spatial heterogeneity in lung cancer. In TCRdb, the 5' RACE reads were re-called with MiXCR into one record per CDR3 protein. The sample has nearly 2,500 distinct CDR3 sequences; 55% are singletons. Regarding the study as a whole: TCRs found ubiquitously expanded in tumor appeared in blood more at resection than at follow-up.

The sample in question was PBMCs, obtained at follow-up. J is TRBJ1-2 and V is TRBV6-1; D is perhaps TRBD1 (5 bases). This TCR came from a female donor with early-stage non-small cell lung cancer. CDR3 nucleotides: TGTGCCAGCAGCCTACAGGCCGAGGACTATGGCTACACCTTC. It translates to CASSLQAEDYGYTF.